This entry features one T cell receptor beta chain sequence. The length of the CDR3 is 14 residues. With 8 bases clipped from V and 7 bases from J, the junction kept 8 bases outside the gene matches. Looked up from germline, CDR1 is LNHDA and CDR2 is SQIVND (reference sequence). The data originate from a study of blood T cell dynamics during melanoma immunotherapy. The repertoire was sequenced with immunoSEQ multiplex PCR; TCRdb's copy has only in-frame clones and lacks some. The sample holds 15,000 to 20,000 clones; about nine tenths are singletons and the top ten take more than 1.5%. Time point: pre-treatment baseline.

This clonotype originated in a human donor with melanoma. Sample: blood, taken from a patient treated with checkpoint blockade. The rearrangement links TRBV19 to TRBJ2-2; 9 nucleotides agree with TRBD1. The CDR3 DNA is TGTGCCAGTCTGGGGACAGGGCTCTACGGGGAGCTGTTTTTT. It is translated as CASLGTGLYGELFF. The variable domain in full, with the rest retrieved from reference TRBV19 and TRBJ2-2, is DGGITQSPKYLFRKEGQNVTLSCEQNLNHDAMYWYRQDPGQGLRLIYYSQIVNDFQKGDIAEGYSVSREKKESFPLTVTSAQKNPTAFYLCASLGTGLYGELFFGEGSRLTVL.